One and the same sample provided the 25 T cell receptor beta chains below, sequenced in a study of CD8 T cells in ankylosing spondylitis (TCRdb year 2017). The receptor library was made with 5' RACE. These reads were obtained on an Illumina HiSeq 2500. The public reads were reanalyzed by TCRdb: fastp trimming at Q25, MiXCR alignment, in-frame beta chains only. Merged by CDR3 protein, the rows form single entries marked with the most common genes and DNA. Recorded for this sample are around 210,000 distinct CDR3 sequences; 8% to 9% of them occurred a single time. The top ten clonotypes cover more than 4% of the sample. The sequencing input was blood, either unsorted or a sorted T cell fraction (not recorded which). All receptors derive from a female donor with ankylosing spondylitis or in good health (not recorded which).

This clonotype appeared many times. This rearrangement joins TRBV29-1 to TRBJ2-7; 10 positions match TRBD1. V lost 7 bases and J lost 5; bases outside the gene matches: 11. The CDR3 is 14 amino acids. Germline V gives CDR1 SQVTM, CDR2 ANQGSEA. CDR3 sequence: CSALINDRGHEQYF. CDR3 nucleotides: TGCAGCGCTTTGATTAACGACAGGGGGCACGAGCAGTACTTC.

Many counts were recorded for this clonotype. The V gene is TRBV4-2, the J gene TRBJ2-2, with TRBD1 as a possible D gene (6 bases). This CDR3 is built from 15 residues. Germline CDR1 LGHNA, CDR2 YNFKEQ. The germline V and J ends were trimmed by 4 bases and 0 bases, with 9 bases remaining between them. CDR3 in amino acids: CASSLGTTNTGELFF. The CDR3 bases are TGTGCCAGCAGCCTTGGGACAACGAACACCGGGGAGCTGTTTTTT.

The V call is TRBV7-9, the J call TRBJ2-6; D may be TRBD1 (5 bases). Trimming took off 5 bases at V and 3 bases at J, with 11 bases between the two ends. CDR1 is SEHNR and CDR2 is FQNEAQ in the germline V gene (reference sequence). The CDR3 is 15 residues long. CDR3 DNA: TGTGCCAGCAGCCCAACAGGTTTTGGGGCCAACGTCCTGACTTTC. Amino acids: CASSPTGFGANVLTF. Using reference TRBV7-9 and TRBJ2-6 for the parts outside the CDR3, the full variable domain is DTGVSQNPRHKITKRGQNVTFRCDPISEHNRLYWYRQTLGQGPEFLTYFQNEAQLEKSRLLSDRFSAERPKGSFSTLEIQRTEQGDSAMYLCASSPTGFGANVLTFGAGSRLTVL.

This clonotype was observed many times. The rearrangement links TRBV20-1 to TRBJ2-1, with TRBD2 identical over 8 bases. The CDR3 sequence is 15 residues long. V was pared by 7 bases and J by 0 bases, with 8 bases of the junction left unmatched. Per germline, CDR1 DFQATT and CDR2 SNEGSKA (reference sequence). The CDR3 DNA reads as TGCAGTGGGGCGAAGCGGGGGTACTCCTACAATGAGCAGTTCTTC. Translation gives CSGAKRGYSYNEQFF.

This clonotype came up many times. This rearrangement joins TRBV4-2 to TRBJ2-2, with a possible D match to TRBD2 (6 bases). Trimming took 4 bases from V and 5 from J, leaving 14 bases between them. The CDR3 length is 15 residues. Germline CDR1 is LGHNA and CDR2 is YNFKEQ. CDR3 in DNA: TGTGCCAGCAGCCCTCCGGGGGTGTGGACCGGGGAGCTGTTTTTT. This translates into CASSPPGVWTGELFF.

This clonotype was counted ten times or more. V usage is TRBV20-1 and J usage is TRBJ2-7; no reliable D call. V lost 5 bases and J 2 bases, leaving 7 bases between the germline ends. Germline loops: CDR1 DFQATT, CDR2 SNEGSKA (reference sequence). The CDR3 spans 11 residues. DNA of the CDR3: TGCAGTGCTGCCGAAACCTACGAGCAGTACTTC. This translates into CSAAETYEQYF.

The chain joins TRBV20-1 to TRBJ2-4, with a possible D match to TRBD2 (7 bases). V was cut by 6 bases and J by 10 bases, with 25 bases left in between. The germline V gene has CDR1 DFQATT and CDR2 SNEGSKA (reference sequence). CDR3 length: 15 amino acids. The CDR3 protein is CSAPSAGAPLSIQYF. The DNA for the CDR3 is TGCAGTGCCCCCTCTGCGGGGGCCCCTCTAAGTATTCAGTACTTC.

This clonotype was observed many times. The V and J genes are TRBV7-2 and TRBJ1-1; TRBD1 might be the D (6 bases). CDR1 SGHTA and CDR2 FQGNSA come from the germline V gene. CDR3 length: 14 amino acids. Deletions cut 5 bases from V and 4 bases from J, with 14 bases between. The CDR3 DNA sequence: TGTGCCAGCAGCACAGGGTGGAGGGGCACTGAAGCTTTCTTT. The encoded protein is CASSTGWRGTEAFF.

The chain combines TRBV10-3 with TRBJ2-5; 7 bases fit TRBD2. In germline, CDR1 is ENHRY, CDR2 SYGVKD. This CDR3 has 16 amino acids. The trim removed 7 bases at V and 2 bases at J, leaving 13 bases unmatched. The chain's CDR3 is CAIKRPSGRPQETQYF. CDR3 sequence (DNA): TGTGCCATCAAGCGGCCTAGCGGAAGGCCACAAGAGACCCAGTACTTC.

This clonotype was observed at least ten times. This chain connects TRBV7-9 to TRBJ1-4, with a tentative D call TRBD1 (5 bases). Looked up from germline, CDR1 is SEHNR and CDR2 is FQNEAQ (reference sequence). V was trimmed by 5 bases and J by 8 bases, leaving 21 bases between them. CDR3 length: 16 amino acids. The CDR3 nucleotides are TGTGCCAGCAGCCATTCCCAGGATCAGGGATCAGAAAAACTGTTTTTT. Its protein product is CASSHSQDQGSEKLFF.

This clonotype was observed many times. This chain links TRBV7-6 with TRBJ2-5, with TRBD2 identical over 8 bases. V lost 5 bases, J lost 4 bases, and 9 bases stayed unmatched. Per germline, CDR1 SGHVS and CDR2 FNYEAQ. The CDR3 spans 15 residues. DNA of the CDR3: TGTGCCAGCAGCCCTGGGACTAGGGGGGGAGAGACCCAGTACTTC. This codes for CASSPGTRGGETQYF.

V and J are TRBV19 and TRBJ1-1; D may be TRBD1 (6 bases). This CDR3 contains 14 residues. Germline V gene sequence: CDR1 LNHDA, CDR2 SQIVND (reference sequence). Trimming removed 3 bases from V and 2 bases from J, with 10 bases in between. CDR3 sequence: CASSMGGRNTEAFF. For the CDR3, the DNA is TGTGCCAGTAGTATGGGGGGGCGAAACACTGAAGCTTTCTTT.

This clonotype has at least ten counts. The CDR3 region is CSAPGGTNYGYTF. CDR3 DNA sequence: TGCAGTGCTCCAGGGGGCACTAACTATGGCTACACCTTC. The chain carries TRBV20-1 and TRBJ1-2; the match to TRBD1 covers 8 bases. The CDR3 runs 13 residues. V shed 5 bases, J shed 0 bases, and the junction held 2 bases outside the gene matches. From germline, CDR1 is DFQATT and CDR2 SNEGSKA (reference sequence).

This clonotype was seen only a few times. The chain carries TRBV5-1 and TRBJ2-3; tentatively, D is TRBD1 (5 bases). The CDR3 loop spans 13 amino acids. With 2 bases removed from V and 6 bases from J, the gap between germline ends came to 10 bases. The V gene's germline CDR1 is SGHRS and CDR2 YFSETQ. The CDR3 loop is CASSLRAGDTQYF. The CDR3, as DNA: TGCGCCAGCAGCTTACGAGCAGGGGATACGCAGTATTTT.

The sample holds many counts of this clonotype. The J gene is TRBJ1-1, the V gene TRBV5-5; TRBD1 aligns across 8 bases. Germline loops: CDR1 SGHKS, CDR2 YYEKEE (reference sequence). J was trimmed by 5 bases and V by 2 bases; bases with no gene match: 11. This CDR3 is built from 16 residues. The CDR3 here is CASSFVRQGARTEAFF. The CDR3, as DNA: TGTGCCAGCAGCTTCGTCCGGCAGGGGGCAAGAACTGAAGCTTTCTTT.

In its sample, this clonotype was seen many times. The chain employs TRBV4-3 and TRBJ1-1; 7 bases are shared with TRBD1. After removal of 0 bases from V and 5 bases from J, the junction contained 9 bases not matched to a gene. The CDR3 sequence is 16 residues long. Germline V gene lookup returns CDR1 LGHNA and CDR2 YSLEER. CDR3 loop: CASSQEVGRGETEAFF. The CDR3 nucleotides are TGCGCCAGCAGCCAAGAGGTCGGCAGGGGGGAGACTGAAGCTTTCTTT.

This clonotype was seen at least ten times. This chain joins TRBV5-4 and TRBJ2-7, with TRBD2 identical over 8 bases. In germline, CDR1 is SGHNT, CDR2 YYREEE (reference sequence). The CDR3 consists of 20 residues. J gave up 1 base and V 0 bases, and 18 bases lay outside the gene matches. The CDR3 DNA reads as TGTGCCAGCAGCTTGGCATTGCGGTTTTCGGGAGGGCCACTATCCTACGAGCAGTACTTC. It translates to CASSLALRFSGGPLSYEQYF.

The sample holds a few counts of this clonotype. The CDR3 region is CASSLGATDTQYF. The CDR3 DNA follows: TGTGCCAGCAGCTTAGGGGCAACAGATACGCAGTATTTT. The chain uses TRBV11-2 and TRBJ2-3, with D uncertain. The CDR3 runs to 13 residues. CDR1 is SGHAT, CDR2 FQNNGV, per germline. Trimming took 1 base from V and 3 from J, leaving 5 bases between them.

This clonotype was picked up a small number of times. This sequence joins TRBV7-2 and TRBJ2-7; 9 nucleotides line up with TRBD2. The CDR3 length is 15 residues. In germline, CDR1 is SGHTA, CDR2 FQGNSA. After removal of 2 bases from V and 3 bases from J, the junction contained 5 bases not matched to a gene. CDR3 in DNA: TGTGCCAGCAGCTTAAATGGCGGGAGGGTCTACGAGCAGTACTTC. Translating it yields CASSLNGGRVYEQYF. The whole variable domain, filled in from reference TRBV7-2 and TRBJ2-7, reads GAGVSQSPSNKVTEKGKDVELRCDPISGHTALYWYRQSLGQGLEFLIYFQGNSAPDKSGLPSDRFSAERTGGSVSTLTIQRTQQEDSAVYLCASSLNGGRVYEQYFGPGTRLTVT.

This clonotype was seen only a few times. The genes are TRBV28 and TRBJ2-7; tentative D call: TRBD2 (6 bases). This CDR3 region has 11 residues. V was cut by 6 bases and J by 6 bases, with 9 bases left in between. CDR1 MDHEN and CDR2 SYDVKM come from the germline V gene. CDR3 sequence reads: CASSWRGEQYF. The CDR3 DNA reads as TGTGCCAGCAGCTGGAGGGGCGAGCAGTACTTC. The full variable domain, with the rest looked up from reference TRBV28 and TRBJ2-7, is DVKVTQSSRYLVKRTGEKVFLECVQDMDHENMFWYRQDPGLGLRLIYFSYDVKMKEKGDIPEGYSVSREKKERFSLILESASTNQTSMYLCASSWRGEQYFGPGTRLTVT.

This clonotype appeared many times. The CDR3 DNA follows: TGTGCCAGCAGCTTACTGGTGGGAGGGGTCACAGATACGCAGTATTTT. Protein: CASSLLVGGVTDTQYF. V usage is TRBV7-8 and J usage is TRBJ2-3, with 7 bases matching TRBD2. This CDR3 has 16 amino acids. Germline CDR1 SGHVS, CDR2 FQNEAQ. J gave up 2 bases and V 2 bases, and 7 bases lay outside the gene matches.

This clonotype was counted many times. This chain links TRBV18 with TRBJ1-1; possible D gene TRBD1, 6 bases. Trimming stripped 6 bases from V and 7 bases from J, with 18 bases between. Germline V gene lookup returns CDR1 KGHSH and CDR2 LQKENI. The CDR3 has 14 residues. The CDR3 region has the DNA TGTGCCAGCTCGAACAAACAGGGCCCGGTTGAAGCTTTCTTT. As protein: CASSNKQGPVEAFF.

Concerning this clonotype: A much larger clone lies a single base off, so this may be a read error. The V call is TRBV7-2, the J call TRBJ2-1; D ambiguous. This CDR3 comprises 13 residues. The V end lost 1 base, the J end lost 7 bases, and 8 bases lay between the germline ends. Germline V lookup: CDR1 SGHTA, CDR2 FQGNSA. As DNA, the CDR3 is TGTACCAGCAGCTTAGTTCTGGGAAATGAGCAGTTCTTC. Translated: CTSSLVLGNEQFF.

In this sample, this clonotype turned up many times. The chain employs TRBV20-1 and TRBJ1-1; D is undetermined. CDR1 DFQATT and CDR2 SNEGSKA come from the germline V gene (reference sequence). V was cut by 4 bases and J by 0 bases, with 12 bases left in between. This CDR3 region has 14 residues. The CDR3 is CSATPIDMNTEAFF. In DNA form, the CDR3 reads TGCAGTGCTACTCCCATAGACATGAACACTGAAGCTTTCTTT.

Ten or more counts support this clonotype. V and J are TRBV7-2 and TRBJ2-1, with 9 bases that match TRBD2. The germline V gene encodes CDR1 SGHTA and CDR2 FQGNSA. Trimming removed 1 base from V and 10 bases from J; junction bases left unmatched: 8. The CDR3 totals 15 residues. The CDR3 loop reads CASSLGGALAGEQFF. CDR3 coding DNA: TGTGCCAGCAGCTTAGGGGGAGCCCTAGCGGGAGAGCAGTTCTTC.